This T cell receptor beta chain came from a study of cytomegalovirus exposure and HLA in healthy donors. Study-wide background: A data release that came early held roughly 85 million unique TCRs from HLA-typed donors. The study, taken as a whole, reports: Specific recognition of CMV antigens was confirmed in vitro for a few chains (all CMV-associated). Associated with HLA alleles at 0.05 false discovery rate in a later analysis were some 18,000 TCR beta sequences.

On this clone itself: Its antigen is currently unknown.

The CDR3 extends over 13 amino acids. V was pared by 4 bases and J by 3 bases, with 10 bases between. CDR1 is SGHVS, CDR2 FNYEAQ, per germline. The PCR contained 60 Vbeta and 13 Jbeta primers. Sequencing used immunoSEQ multiplex PCR; TCRdb keeps in-frame clones, though not all of them. Of approximately 170,000 clones in the sample, 80% to 85% were seen once. The sequenced sample consisted of PBMCs. V and J are TRBV7-6 and TRBJ2-7; a weak D match, TRBD1 (5 bases). The source is a man aged 50 to 60 in good health and CMV-seropositive. CDR3 amino acids: CASSSTEYYEQYF. CDR3 bases: TGTGCCAGCAGCTCGACAGAGTACTACGAGCAGTACTTC.